This entry is about one T cell receptor beta chain. Antigen: not known. Per the germline V gene, CDR1 is LGHDT and CDR2 is YNNKEL (reference sequence). This CDR3 region has 16 residues. V shed 0 bases and J shed 5 bases, with 11 bases lying between them. Both iRepertoire HTBI primers and Arm-PCR of CDR3 regions were used to build the TCR beta libraries. TCRdb recomputed calls from the multiplex PCR reads with MiXCR, one row per CDR3 protein. This table has fewer than 650,000 distinct CDR3 sequences, about 16% appearing once. The sample belongs to a study of regulatory T cells in long-lasting Graves disease. Overall study findings and caveats: When disease was persistent, TRBV28, TRBJ1-2 and TRBJ2-5 were the favored segments. For persistent Graves' patients, TCR diversity was lower than for newly diagnosed ones.

Time point noted: newly diagnosed GD, antithyroid drugs for less than 3 months. Generation of the TCR library employed RNA extracted from PBMCs. A further study also used this sample, focusing on T cells in Graves' hyperthyroidism and ophthalmopathy. That study adds: In the blood, most expanded thyroid clonotypes above 0.001 appeared as well. Ophthalmopathy was predicted by the model a median of approximately 6 months ahead of onset.

This TCR derives from a man younger than 35 with Graves disease. The rearrangement links TRBV3-1 to TRBJ1-6; D uncertain. The input for sequencing was peripheral blood mononuclear cells (PBMCs), taken at new diagnosis, from a patient treated with antithyroid drugs. This CDR3 reads CASSQDFDLNNSPLHF. Here the CDR3 DNA reads TGTGCCAGCAGCCAAGATTTTGACTTAAATAATTCACCCCTCCACTTT.